A selection of T cell receptor beta chains follows, all from one sample in a study of T cell responses to AZD1222 COVID-19 vaccine. Method: immunoSEQ multiplex PCR; TCRdb's copy keeps in-frame clones and lacks some. The sample comprises about 80,000 clones, over 75% of which are singletons, and more than 3% rests with the top ten. The source material was peripheral blood, sampled 28 days after the second AZD1222 dose. The receptors shown here come from an adult who received the AZD1222 COVID-19 vaccine. CDR3s include the opening cysteine and the closing phenylalanine or tryptophan. The order of the fields is J gene, D gene, V gene, clone size, CDR3 DNA, CDR3 protein. A D gene is named only where the DNA matches it firmly. Size tells how often a clone was seen (once, few, many) or the class of an expanded clone, and some rows leave it out.

>TRBJ1-5|NA|TRBV19|NA
TGTGCCAGTAGCCCCGACCGGGACAAATATCAGCCCCAGCATTTT
CASSPDRDKYQPQHF
>TRBJ1-2|TRBD1|TRBV5-1|NA
TGCGCCAGCAGCTCGGGACAGCGGGGGGAAGGCTACACCTTC
CASSSGQRGEGYTF
>TRBJ2-1|NA|TRBV11-3|NA
TGTGCCAGCAGCCCGACTAAAAGCAATGAGCAGTTCTTC
CASSPTKSNEQFF
>TRBJ1-1|NA|TRBV7-6|NA
TGTGCCAGCAGTTCTACAGGGCACGATAACACTGAAGCTTTCTTT
CASSSTGHDNTEAFF
>TRBJ1-4|NA|TRBV5-1|NA
TGCGCCAGCAGCATGGACACAACTAATGAAAAACTGTTTTTT
CASSMDTTNEKLFF
>TRBJ1-1|NA|TRBV28|few
TGTGCCAGCCCACCTCGATCTATACGGGACCCTGAAGCTTTCTTT
CASPPRSIRDPEAFF
>TRBJ1-6|NA|TRBV13|NA
TGTGCCAGCAGCTTTTATCAAATTTCACCCCTCCACTTT
CASSFYQISPLHF
>TRBJ1-3|TRBD1|TRBV6-6|NA
TGTGCCAGCAGCCAGGACAGGGAGGACACCATATATTTT
CASSQDREDTIYF
>TRBJ2-4|NA|TRBV19|NA
TGTGCCAGTAGACCAGGGTTGTCGGCCAAAAACATTCAGTACTTC
CASRPGLSAKNIQYF
>TRBJ1-2|NA|TRBV19|NA
TGTGCCAGTAGTAAGGGGAACTATGGCTACACCTTC
CASSKGNYGYTF
>TRBJ1-4|NA|TRBV21-1|NA
TGTGCCAGCAGAGGGACAGGGGGCGCGGGTGAAAAACTGTTTTTT
CASRGTGGAGEKLFF
>TRBJ2-1|NA|TRBV6-5|NA
TGTGCCAGCAGTTCCCTCTACAATGAGCAGTTCTTC
CASSSLYNEQFF
>TRBJ2-5|NA|TRBV28|NA
TGTGCCAGCAGACAGACCCAAGAGACCCAGTACTTC
CASRQTQETQYF
>TRBJ2-4|NA|TRBV21-1|NA
TGTGCCAGCAGAAGGACTAGCGGGGGAGCACTAGCCAAAAACATTCAGTACTTC
CASRRTSGGALAKNIQYF
>TRBJ2-7|TRBD1|TRBV4-3|NA
TGCGCCAGCAGCCAAGATCTGCAGGGGGCTCGCGAGCAGTACTTC
CASSQDLQGAREQYF
>TRBJ2-7|NA|TRBV7-8|NA
TGTGCCAGCAGCTTAGATAGACAGCGAGAGCAGTACTTC
CASSLDRQREQYF
>TRBJ2-7|NA|TRBV6-4|NA
TGTGCCAGCTCGCGGGACGACGAGCAGTACTTC
CASSRDDEQYF
>TRBJ1-3|NA|TRBV7-6|NA
TGTGCCAGCAGCTTAGGGGGACTTAGCTCTGGAAACACCATATATTTT
CASSLGGLSSGNTIYF
>TRBJ2-1|TRBD2|TRBV5-1|NA
TGCGCCAGCAGCCGGACTAGCGGGGGCCTTTCCTACAATGAGCAGTTCTTC
CASSRTSGGLSYNEQFF
>TRBJ2-1|NA|TRBV7-9|few
TGTGCCAGCAGCCCGGACAGCTCCTACAATGAGCAGTTCTTC
CASSPDSSYNEQFF
>TRBJ2-4|NA|TRBV7-9|NA
TGTGCCAGCAGCTTAGATGGGGGCAAGCAGTACTTC
CASSLDGGKQYF
>TRBJ1-1|NA|TRBV16|NA
TGTGCCAGCAGCCAGGGGCGGAACACTGAAGCTTTCTTT
CASSQGRNTEAFF
>TRBJ2-7|TRBD2|TRBV7-2|NA
TGTGCCAGCAGCCTTAGCGGGGGGTCCTACGAGCAGTACTTC
CASSLSGGSYEQYF
>TRBJ2-5|NA|TRBV24-1|NA
TGTGCCACCAGTGATTTACGGGGATCCTTGGAGACCCAGTACTTC
CATSDLRGSLETQYF
>TRBJ2-1|TRBD1|TRBV19|once
TGTGCCAGTAGTCCTCCGGGACAGGGCGATGAGCAGTTCTTC
CASSPPGQGDEQFF
>TRBJ1-2|TRBD1|TRBV19|NA
TGTGCCAGTAGTGTGGACAGGGAGTATGGCTACACCTTC
CASSVDREYGYTF
>TRBJ2-1|NA|TRBV18|NA
TGTGCCAGCTCACCCCGGGACACCTACAATGAGCAGTTCTTC
CASSPRDTYNEQFF
>TRBJ2-5|TRBD1|TRBV5-6|NA
TGTGCCAGCAGCAGATCCGGGACAGGGTCGGCAGAGACCCAGTACTTC
CASSRSGTGSAETQYF
>TRBJ1-4|NA|TRBV3-1/TRBV3-2|once
TGTGCCAGCAGCTCACGTCGGGGTCCAACTAATGAAAAACTGTTTTTT
CASSSRRGPTNEKLFF
>TRBJ2-7|NA|TRBV28|NA
TGTGCCAGCAGTTTTCCTCGGGGGTCCAACGAGCAGTACTTC
CASSFPRGSNEQYF
>TRBJ1-6|NA|TRBV27|NA
TGTGCCAGCAGTATCAATAATTCACCCCTCCACTTT
CASSINNSPLHF
>TRBJ2-7|NA|TRBV11-2|NA
TGTGCCAGCAGCTCCGGACCGCCCTACGAGCAGTACTTC
CASSSGPPYEQYF
>TRBJ1-1|NA|TRBV27|NA
TGTGCCAGCAGTTTAGCAGCGAACACTGAAGCTTTCTTT
CASSLAANTEAFF
>TRBJ2-3|NA|TRBV24-1|NA
TGTGCCACCGGACTGGGGCTCGGGGCAGATACGCAGTATTTT
CATGLGLGADTQYF
>TRBJ1-2|NA|TRBV9|NA
TGTGCCAGCAGCGGTACTGCGGACTATGGCTACACCTTC
CASSGTADYGYTF
>TRBJ2-3|TRBD1|TRBV19|NA
TGTGCCAGTAGTACCGGAGGGACAGGGGGCACAGATACGCAGTATTTT
CASSTGGTGGTDTQYF
>TRBJ1-1|NA|TRBV28|NA
TGTGCCAGCGGCTCGGCACCCTCTGAAGCTTTCTTT
CASGSAPSEAFF
>TRBJ1-4|NA|TRBV9|NA
TGTGCCAGCAGCGCCGAGGCCTCGGGAGAAAAACTGTTTTTT
CASSAEASGEKLFF
>TRBJ1-1|NA|TRBV5-1|NA
TGCGCCAGCAGCTTTTCCGTCTCAGGTGAGCGGACTGAAGCTTTCTTT
CASSFSVSGERTEAFF
>TRBJ2-7|TRBD2|TRBV10-3|NA
TGTGCCATCAGTGTTAGGCGGGAGGACGGCGAGCAGTACTTC
CAISVRREDGEQYF
>TRBJ1-2|NA|TRBV9|once
TGTGCCAGCAGCGTAGGGACAGACTACTATGGCTACACCTTC
CASSVGTDYYGYTF
>TRBJ1-2|TRBD1|TRBV28|NA
TGTGCCAGCAGTTTATCAGTCAGGGGGTCCTTTAACTATGGCTACACCTTC
CASSLSVRGSFNYGYTF
>TRBJ1-1|NA|TRBV6-5|NA
TGTGCCAGCAGTTACGGCAGGCGGAACACTGAAGCTTTCTTT
CASSYGRRNTEAFF
>TRBJ1-5|TRBD1|TRBV30|NA
TGTGCCTGGGGTTACCGGGACAGAGTCAATCAGCCCCAGCATTTT
CAWGYRDRVNQPQHF
>TRBJ1-1|NA|TRBV7-3|NA
TGTGCCAGCAGCTTATATGGGCGGGGAACTGAAGCTTTCTTT
CASSLYGRGTEAFF
>TRBJ2-1|NA|TRBV2|NA
TGTGCCAGCAGGGAACGATTTCTGCAGTTCTTC
CASRERFLQFF
>TRBJ2-5|NA|TRBV3-1/TRBV3-2|NA
TGTGCCAGCAGCCAAGAGAGGTCGTATATTCAAGAGACCCAGTACTTC
CASSQERSYIQETQYF
>TRBJ1-4|TRBD1|TRBV30|NA
TGTGCCTGGAGTACAGGGGGCGAAAAACTGTTTTTT
CAWSTGGEKLFF
>TRBJ2-7|NA|TRBV28|NA
TGTGCCAGCAGTTTGGTTGGCGAGCAGTACTTC
CASSLVGEQYF
>TRBJ1-1|NA|TRBV30|NA
TGTGCCTGGAGTCTGGGGGGGAACACTGAAGCTTTCTTT
CAWSLGGNTEAFF
>TRBJ1-5|NA|TRBV5-6|NA
TGTGCCAGCAGCTTGAGCCTCGGGCAGCCCCAGCATTTT
CASSLSLGQPQHF
>TRBJ1-2|NA|TRBV18|NA
TGTGCCAGCTCACCCCCCCGGACAGCTCATGGCTACACCTTC
CASSPPRTAHGYTF
>TRBJ1-5|NA|TRBV5-1|NA
TGCGCCAGCAGCCCCGACCCCGGGGGTCAGCCCCAGCATTTT
CASSPDPGGQPQHF
>TRBJ1-2|TRBD1|TRBV20-1|NA
TGCAGTGCTAGTCGTCGGGGCAGGGGGACCTATGGCTACACCTTC
CSASRRGRGTYGYTF
>TRBJ2-1|TRBD1|TRBV2|NA
TGTGCCAGCAGGGACAGGGCTTACAATGAGCAGTTCTTC
CASRDRAYNEQFF
>TRBJ1-2|NA|TRBV5-1|NA
TGCGCCAGCAGCTTGGACCCGGGACGGATTAACTATGGCTACACCTTC
CASSLDPGRINYGYTF
>TRBJ1-5|NA|TRBV3-1/TRBV3-2|NA
TGTGCCAGCAGTATTAGCAATCAGCCCCAGCATTTT
CASSISNQPQHF